This T cell receptor beta chain was identified during a study of T-cell reconstitution after alpha-beta-depleted transplantation in children. Study conclusions and caveats: Day-60 TCRbeta diversity that was high in some patients was derived from surviving recipient T cells and thymic progenitors. Expanded graft clones numbering several hundred reportedly gave rise to alpha-beta T cells about two months after transplant. Newly produced T cells mostly provided counts and TCRbeta diversity after one year, as hyperexpanded clones declined.

CDR1 SGHRS and CDR2 YFSETQ come from the germline V gene. The CDR3 loop spans 15 amino acids. Trimming stripped 3 bases from V and 6 bases from J, with 16 bases between. The table lists this clonotype with a few counts. What it binds is unknown. The TCRbeta library incorporated unique molecular identifiers. Using its own MiXCR run on the PCR reads, TCRdb lists one record per CDR3 protein. The sample lists approximately 980,000 distinct CDR3 sequences; about 29% were seen once. The input for sequencing was PBMCs, mostly from graft donor cells, taken 360 days after TCRalphabeta/CD19-depleted stem cell transplant. The sequence derives from a boy in the first two years of life who had a stem cell transplant for SCID, so the T cells may come from the graft donor. This chain links TRBV5-1 with TRBJ2-1; the D is unclear. This chain's CDR3 is CASSWGGGVGNEQFF. CDR3 coding DNA: TGCGCCAGCAGCTGGGGTGGTGGGGTCGGCAATGAGCAGTTCTTC.